These 9 T cell receptor beta chains originate from one sample sequenced in a study of T cells in Graves' hyperthyroidism and ophthalmopathy. Amplification of TCR beta CDR3 regions was performed using RNA transcripts as template. When the TCR CDR3 underwent first-round RT-PCR, the HTBI primer set was used. TCRdb processed the multiplex PCR reads anew with MiXCR; each CDR3 protein has one entry. The data contain around 300,000 distinct CDR3 sequences, 13% of them singletons. Sequencing was carried out using blood. These receptors all come from a woman younger than 45 with Graves' hyperthyroidism that later progressed to Graves' ophthalmopathy.

The chain is built from TRBV20-1 and TRBJ2-7; 10 positions agree with TRBD2. This CDR3 spans 13 amino acids. Germline V CDR1 and CDR2: DFQATT, SNEGSKA (reference sequence). J gave up 7 bases and V 6 bases, and 9 bases lay outside the gene matches. The CDR3 DNA is TGCAGTGCGGACGGGACTAGCGCCTCAGAGCAGTACTTC. Translated: CSADGTSASEQYF.

J is TRBJ2-7 and V is TRBV5-6; 8 bases line up with TRBD1. Germline V lookup: CDR1 SGHDT, CDR2 YYEEEE. This CDR3 comprises 16 residues. Trimming took 4 bases from V and 4 from J; bases not matched to a gene: 13. The CDR3 loop is CASSGDQGAWSYEQYF. The CDR3 bases are TGTGCCAGCAGCGGAGACCAGGGGGCATGGTCTTACGAGCAGTACTTC.

The chain employs TRBV5-1 and TRBJ2-3; the D is unclear. The CDR3 spans 14 residues. V gave up 0 bases and J gave up 4 bases, with 9 bases separating them. Germline V gene sequence: CDR1 SGHRS, CDR2 YFSETQ. CDR3 in DNA: TGCGCCAGCAGCTTGGGGGAAGGGTCAGATACGCAGTATTTT. As protein: CASSLGEGSDTQYF.

This clonotype was observed a few times. This CDR3 fails to terminate in the conserved phenylalanine or tryptophan, so it likely reflects a read error. The V call is TRBV5-8, the J call TRBJ1-2, with 7 bases lining up with TRBD1. This CDR3 is 14 amino acids long. J was trimmed by 3 bases and V by 3 bases; bases with no gene match: 5. Germline V CDR1 and CDR2: SGHTS, YDEGEE. The chain's CDR3 is CASSYDRVDYGYTS. The CDR3 region has the DNA TGTGCCAGCAGCTACGACAGGGTTGACTATGGCTACACCTCC.

The sample holds many counts of this clonotype. This chain joins TRBV11-1 and TRBJ2-7; D not certain. This CDR3 has 17 residues. The V gene's germline CDR1 is SGHAT and CDR2 FQDESV (reference sequence). V was cut by 5 bases and J by 0 bases, with 20 bases left in between. The CDR3 DNA sequence: TGTGCCAGCAGCCCTTCCGGTCCGAATGGGAACTCCTACGAGCAGTACTTC. Translation gives CASSPSGPNGNSYEQYF.

The V gene is TRBV10-3, the J gene TRBJ2-1; possibly TRBD2 for D (6 bases). Trimming removed 8 bases from V and 9 bases from J, with 14 bases in between. In germline, CDR1 is ENHRY, CDR2 SYGVKD. The CDR3 covers 12 residues. The CDR3 here is CAIGPSEGEQFF. The CDR3 nucleotides are TGTGCCATCGGGCCTAGCGAGGGTGAGCAGTTCTTC.

This clonotype was picked up many times. V is TRBV9 and J is TRBJ2-5; 9 bases fit TRBD2. Looked up from germline, CDR1 is SGDLS and CDR2 is YYNGEE. The CDR3 is made up of 17 amino acids. J gave up 2 bases and V 3 bases, and 11 bases lay outside the gene matches. DNA for the CDR3: TGTGCCAGCAGCGACACTGGTAGCGGGAGTGCTCAAGAGACCCAGTACTTC. It yields the protein CASSDTGSGSAQETQYF.

The chain carries TRBV3-1 and TRBJ1-1; 7 bases are shared with TRBD1. V lost 4 bases, J lost 4 bases, and 9 bases stayed unmatched. There are 15 residues in the CDR3. Germline CDR1 is LGHDT and CDR2 is YNNKEL (reference sequence). The CDR3, as DNA: TGTGCCAGCAGCCCTACAGGGGATTTCAGCACTGAAGCTTTCTTT. It yields the protein CASSPTGDFSTEAFF.

This chain joins TRBV12-3 or TRBV12-4 and TRBJ1-1, with 9 bases lining up with TRBD1. The CDR3 sequence is 11 residues long. Losses at the gene ends were 6 bases for V and 10 bases for J; bases not matched to a gene: 3. The CDR3 loop is CASRGQGAAFF. The CDR3 DNA follows: TGTGCCAGCAGGGGACAGGGTGCAGCTTTCTTT.